The 4 T cell receptor beta chains below were found in one sample sequenced in a study of blood T cell repertoires in COVID-19. Here immunoSEQ multiplex PCR was the method, and the copy in TCRdb shows in-frame clones only, minus some. The sample contains about 150,000 clones, 84% of which appear only once. The sample comprised peripheral blood. Receptors were obtained from a human donor in a cohort sampled during active COVID-19.

The V gene is TRBV5-1, the J gene TRBJ1-2; D not resolved. CDR1 is SGHRS and CDR2 is YFSETQ in the germline V gene. V lost 0 bases and J 8 bases, leaving 11 bases between the germline ends. The CDR3 sequence is 13 residues long. CDR3 sequence: CASSLDGLGGYTF. For the CDR3, the DNA is TGCGCCAGCAGCTTGGACGGTCTCGGGGGCTACACCTTC.

V gene TRBV6-2 or TRBV6-3 combines with J gene TRBJ1-6, with 7 bases that match TRBD1. J lost 6 bases, V lost 2 bases, and 10 bases had no gene match. CDR1 MNHEY and CDR2 SVGEGT come from the germline V gene. The CDR3 contains 17 residues. This CDR3 is CASSYEISGTANSPLHF. In DNA form, the CDR3 reads TGTGCCAGCAGTTACGAAATATCCGGGACAGCTAATTCACCCCTCCACTTT.

CDR3 DNA: TGTGCCAGCAGCGTCCTAGGACAGTCGAACACCGGGGAGCTGTTTTTT. This encodes CASSVLGQSNTGELFF. This chain joins TRBV9 and TRBJ2-2; perhaps TRBD1 as D (6 bases). CDR1 is SGDLS, CDR2 YYNGEE, per germline. The germline V and J ends were trimmed by 2 bases and 0 bases, with 11 bases remaining between them. This CDR3 comprises 16 residues.

V and J are TRBV21-1 and TRBJ1-5. TRBV21-1 is reported as a pseudogene. There are 13 residues in the CDR3. The CDR3 DNA reads as TGTGCCAGCAGCAAAGCGCGGTATCAGCCCCAGCATTTT. It encodes CASSKARYQPQHF.